The entry that follows covers one T cell receptor (beta chain) sequence. At one boundary the junction diverges from the germline segment, which might be a read error. The sample is drawn from a study of T cells in Graves' hyperthyroidism and ophthalmopathy. Germline CDR1 is SGHAT and CDR2 is FQNNGV. The length of the CDR3 is 15 residues. Authors of the study amplified TCR beta CDR3 regions from RNA transcripts. The HTBI primer set served for first-round RT-PCR of the TCR CDR3. TCRdb redid the calling of the multiplex PCR reads with MiXCR, one entry per CDR3 protein. There are 350,000 or so distinct CDR3 sequences in the sample; approximately 18% occur only once, and approximately 49% lies in the top ten.

The receptor was derived from a woman aged 45-60 years with Graves' hyperthyroidism. Sequenced: blood. The gene calls are TRBV11-2 and TRBJ2-1; 12 bases are a match to TRBD1. In nucleotides, the CDR3 is TGCGCCAGCAGCCTCCGGGACAGGGGGCCCAATGAGCAGTTCTTC. Translating gives CASSLRDRGPNEQFF.